The clone carrying this TCR beta chain has a count of ten or more. Its antigen is undetermined. The sample is drawn from a study of CD8 T cells in ankylosing spondylitis. Points from the study as a whole: Clones linked to disease were reported to show significant enrichment in matched ankylosing spondylitis synovial fluid.

TCRdb fed the 5' RACE reads into MiXCR, producing one record per CDR3 protein. The sample carries fewer than 200,000 distinct CDR3 sequences, around a sixth recorded once. The clonotype originates from a male donor aged 5-29 years with ankylosing spondylitis or in good health (not recorded which). The sample was blood, either unsorted or a sorted T cell fraction (not recorded which).

The CDR3 loop is CASSLDWRSYEQYF. CDR3 in DNA: TGTGCCAGCAGCTTAGACTGGAGATCCTACGAGCAGTACTTC. The V and J genes are TRBV7-2 and TRBJ2-7; D is undetermined. Germline V gene lookup returns CDR1 SGHTA and CDR2 FQGNSA. The CDR3 is 14 residues long. The V gene lost 1 base and the J gene lost 1 base, with 8 bases spanning the gap.